This T cell receptor beta chain was identified during a study of identical twins. The CDR3 extends over 15 amino acids. Looked up from germline, CDR1 is ENHRY and CDR2 is SYGVKD. Trimming shortened V by 8 bases and J by 2 bases, and 17 bases separated the two germline ends. In this sample, this clonotype turned up a few times. TCRdb recomputed calls from the 5' RACE reads with MiXCR, one row per CDR3 protein. The sample consists of hundreds of thousands of distinct CDR3 sequences, around 6.8% of them appearing once. The data were also submitted as part of a second study, on yellow fever vaccine responses in identical twins.

Input material: memory (CD45RO+) T cells sorted from blood. The V call is TRBV10-3, the J call TRBJ2-3, with D perhaps TRBD2 (5 bases). The sequence came from a woman under 30 in good health. The DNA for the CDR3 is TGTGCCATCGCCTCCGGGGTGGAAACCACAGATACGCAGTATTTT. Translated: CAIASGVETTDTQYF.